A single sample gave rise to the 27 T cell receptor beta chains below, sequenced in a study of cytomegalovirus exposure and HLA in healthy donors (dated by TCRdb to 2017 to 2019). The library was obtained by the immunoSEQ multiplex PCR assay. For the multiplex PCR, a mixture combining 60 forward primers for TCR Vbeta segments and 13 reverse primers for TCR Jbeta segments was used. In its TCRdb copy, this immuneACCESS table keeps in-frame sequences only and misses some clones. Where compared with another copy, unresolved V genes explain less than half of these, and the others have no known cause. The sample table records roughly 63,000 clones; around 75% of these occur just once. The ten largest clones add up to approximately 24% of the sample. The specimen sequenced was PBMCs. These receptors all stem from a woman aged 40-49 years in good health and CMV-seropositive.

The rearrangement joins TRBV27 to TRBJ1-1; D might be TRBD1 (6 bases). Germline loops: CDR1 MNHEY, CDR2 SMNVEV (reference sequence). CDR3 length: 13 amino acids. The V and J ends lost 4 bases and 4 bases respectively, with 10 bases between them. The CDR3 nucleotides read TGTGCCAGCAGTTGGGGAGGGGGCACTGAAGCTTTCTTT. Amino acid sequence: CASSWGGGTEAFF.

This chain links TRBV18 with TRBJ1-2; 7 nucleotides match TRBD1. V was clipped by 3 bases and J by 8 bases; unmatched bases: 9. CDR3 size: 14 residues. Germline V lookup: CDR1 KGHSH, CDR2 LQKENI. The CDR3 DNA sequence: TGTGCCAGCTCACCCTCCGGACAGGAGGGGGGCTACACCTTC. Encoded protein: CASSPSGQEGGYTF.

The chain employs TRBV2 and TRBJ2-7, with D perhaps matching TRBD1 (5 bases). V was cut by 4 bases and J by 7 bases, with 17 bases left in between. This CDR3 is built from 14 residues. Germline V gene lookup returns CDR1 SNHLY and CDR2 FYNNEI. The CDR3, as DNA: TGTGCCAGCAGTGGGGGTGTAGGGGTCGAAGAGCAGTACTTC. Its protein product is CASSGGVGVEEQYF.

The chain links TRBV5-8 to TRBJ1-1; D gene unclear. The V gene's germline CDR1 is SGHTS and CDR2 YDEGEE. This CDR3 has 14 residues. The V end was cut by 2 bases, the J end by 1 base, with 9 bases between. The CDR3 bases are TGTGCCAGCAGCTTAGAGGGAACGAACACTGAAGCTTTCTTT. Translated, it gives CASSLEGTNTEAFF.

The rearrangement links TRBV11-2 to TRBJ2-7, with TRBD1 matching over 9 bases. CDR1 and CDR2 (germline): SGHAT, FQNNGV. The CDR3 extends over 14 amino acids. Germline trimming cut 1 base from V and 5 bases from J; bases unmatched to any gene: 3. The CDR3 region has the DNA TGTGCCAGCAGCTTAGCCGGGACAGGGCACGAGCAGTACTTC. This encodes CASSLAGTGHEQYF.

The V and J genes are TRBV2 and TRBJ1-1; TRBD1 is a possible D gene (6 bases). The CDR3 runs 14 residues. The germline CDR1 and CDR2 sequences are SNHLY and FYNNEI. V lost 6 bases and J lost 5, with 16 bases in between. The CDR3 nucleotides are TGTGCCAGCAGGGCCAGGGGTTTAAAAACTGAAGCTTTCTTT. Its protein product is CASRARGLKTEAFF.

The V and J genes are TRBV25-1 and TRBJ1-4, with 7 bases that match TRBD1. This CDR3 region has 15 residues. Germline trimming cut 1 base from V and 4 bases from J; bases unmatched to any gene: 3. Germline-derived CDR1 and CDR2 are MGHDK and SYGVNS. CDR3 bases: TGTGCCAGCAGTGAATGGGACAGATATAATGAAAAACTGTTTTTT. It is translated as CASSEWDRYNEKLFF.

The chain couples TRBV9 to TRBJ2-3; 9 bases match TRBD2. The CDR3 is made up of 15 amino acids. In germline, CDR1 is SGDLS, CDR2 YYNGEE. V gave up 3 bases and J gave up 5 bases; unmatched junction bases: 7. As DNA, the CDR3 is TGTGCCAGCAGCGCCCCTGCGGGGGGGATAGATACGCAGTATTTT. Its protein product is CASSAPAGGIDTQYF.

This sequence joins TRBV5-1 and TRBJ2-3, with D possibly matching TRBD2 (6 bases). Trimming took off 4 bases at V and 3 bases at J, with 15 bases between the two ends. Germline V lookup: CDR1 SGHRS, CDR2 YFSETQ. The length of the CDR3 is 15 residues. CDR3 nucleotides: TGCGCCAGCAGCGCGGAGGGGTTAGTGACAGATACGCAGTATTTT. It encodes CASSAEGLVTDTQYF. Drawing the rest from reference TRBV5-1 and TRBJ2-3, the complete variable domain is KAGVTQTPRYLIKTRGQQVTLSCSPISGHRSVSWYQQTPGQGLQFLFEYFSETQRNKGNFPGRFSGRQFSNSRSEMNVSTLELGDSALYLCASSAEGLVTDTQYFGPGTRLTVL.

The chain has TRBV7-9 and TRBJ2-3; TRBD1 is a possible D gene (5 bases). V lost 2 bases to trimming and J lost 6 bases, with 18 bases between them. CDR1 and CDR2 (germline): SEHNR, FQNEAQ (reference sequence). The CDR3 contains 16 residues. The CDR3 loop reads CASSLKGAHTGDTQYF. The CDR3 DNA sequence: TGTGCCAGCAGCTTAAAAGGGGCCCATACCGGGGATACGCAGTATTTT.

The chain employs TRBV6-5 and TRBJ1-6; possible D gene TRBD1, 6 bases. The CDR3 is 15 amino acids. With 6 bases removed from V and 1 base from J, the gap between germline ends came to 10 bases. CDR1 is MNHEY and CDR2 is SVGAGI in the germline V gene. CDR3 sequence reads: CASSPGQSYNSPLHF. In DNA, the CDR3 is TGTGCCAGCAGCCCCGGACAGTCCTATAATTCACCCCTCCACTTT.

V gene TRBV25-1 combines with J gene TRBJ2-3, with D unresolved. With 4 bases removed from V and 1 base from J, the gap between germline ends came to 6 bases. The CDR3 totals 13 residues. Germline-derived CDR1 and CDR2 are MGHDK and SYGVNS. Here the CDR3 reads CASSATRTDTQYF. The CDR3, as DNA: TGTGCCAGCAGTGCCACACGCACAGATACGCAGTATTTT.

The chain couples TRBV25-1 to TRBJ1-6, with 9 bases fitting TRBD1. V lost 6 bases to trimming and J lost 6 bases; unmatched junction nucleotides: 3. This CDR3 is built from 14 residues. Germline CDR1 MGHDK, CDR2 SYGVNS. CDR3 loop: CASSLGQGNSPLHF. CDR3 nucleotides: TGTGCCAGCAGCTTGGGACAGGGTAATTCACCCCTCCACTTT.

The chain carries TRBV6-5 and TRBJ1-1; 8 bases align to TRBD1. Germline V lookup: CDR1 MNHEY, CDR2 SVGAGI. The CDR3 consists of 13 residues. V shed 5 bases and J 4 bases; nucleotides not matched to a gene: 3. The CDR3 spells CASSRQGTTEAFF. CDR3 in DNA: TGTGCCAGCAGTCGACAGGGGACCACTGAAGCTTTCTTT.

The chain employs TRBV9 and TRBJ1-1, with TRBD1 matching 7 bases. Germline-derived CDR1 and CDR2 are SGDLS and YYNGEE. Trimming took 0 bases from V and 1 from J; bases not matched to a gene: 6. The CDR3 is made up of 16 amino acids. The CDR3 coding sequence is TGTGCCAGCAGCGTAGGGGACAGCCGGACGAACACTGAAGCTTTCTTT. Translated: CASSVGDSRTNTEAFF.

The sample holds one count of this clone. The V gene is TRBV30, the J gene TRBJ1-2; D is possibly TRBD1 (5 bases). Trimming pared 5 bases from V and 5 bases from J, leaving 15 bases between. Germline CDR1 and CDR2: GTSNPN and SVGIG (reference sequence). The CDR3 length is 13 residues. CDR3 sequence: CAWQDILNYGYTF. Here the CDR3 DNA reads TGTGCCTGGCAGGACATCCTTAATTATGGCTACACCTTC.

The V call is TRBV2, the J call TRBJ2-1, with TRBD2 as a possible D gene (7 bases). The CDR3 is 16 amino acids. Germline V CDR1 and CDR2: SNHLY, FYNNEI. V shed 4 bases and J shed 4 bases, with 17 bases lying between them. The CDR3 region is CASSVGVGGPYNEQFF. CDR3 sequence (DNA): TGTGCCAGCAGTGTAGGGGTGGGGGGGCCGTACAATGAGCAGTTCTTC.

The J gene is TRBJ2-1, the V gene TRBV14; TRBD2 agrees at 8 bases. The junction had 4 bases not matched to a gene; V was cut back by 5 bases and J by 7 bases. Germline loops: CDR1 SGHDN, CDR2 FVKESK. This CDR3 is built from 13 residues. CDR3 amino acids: CASSSGGGNEQFF. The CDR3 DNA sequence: TGTGCCAGCAGCTCGGGGGGGGGTAATGAGCAGTTCTTC.

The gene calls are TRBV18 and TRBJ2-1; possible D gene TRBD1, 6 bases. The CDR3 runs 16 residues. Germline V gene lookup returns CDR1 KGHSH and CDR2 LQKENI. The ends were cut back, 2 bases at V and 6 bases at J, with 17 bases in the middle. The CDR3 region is CASSPMFAGDSNEQFF. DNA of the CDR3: TGTGCCAGCTCACCAATGTTCGCAGGGGATAGCAATGAGCAGTTCTTC.

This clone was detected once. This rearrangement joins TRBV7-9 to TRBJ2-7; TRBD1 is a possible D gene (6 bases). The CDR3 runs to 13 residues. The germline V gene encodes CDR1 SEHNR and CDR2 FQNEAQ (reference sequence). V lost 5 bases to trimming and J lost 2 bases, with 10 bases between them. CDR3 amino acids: CASSRTVPYEQYF. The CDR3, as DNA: TGTGCCAGCAGCCGGACAGTACCCTACGAGCAGTACTTC.

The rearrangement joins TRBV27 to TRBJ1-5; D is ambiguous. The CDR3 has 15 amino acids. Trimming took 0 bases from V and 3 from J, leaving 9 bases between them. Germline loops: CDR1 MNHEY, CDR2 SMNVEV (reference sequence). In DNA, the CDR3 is TGTGCCAGCAGTTTATCCCCGGGGTCCAATCAGCCCCAGCATTTT. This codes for CASSLSPGSNQPQHF.

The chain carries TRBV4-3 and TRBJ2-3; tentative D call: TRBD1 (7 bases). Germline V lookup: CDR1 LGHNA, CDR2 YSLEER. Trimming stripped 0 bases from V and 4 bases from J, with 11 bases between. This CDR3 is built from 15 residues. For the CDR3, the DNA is TGCGCCAGCAGCCAAGATCAGGGGGGCCCAGATACGCAGTATTTT. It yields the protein CASSQDQGGPDTQYF.

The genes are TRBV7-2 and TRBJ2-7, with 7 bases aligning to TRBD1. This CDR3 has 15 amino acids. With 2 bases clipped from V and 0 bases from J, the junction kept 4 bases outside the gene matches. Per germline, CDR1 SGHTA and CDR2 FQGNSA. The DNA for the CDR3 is TGTGCCAGCAGCTTATCGGGGACAGCCTCCTACGAGCAGTACTTC. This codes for CASSLSGTASYEQYF.

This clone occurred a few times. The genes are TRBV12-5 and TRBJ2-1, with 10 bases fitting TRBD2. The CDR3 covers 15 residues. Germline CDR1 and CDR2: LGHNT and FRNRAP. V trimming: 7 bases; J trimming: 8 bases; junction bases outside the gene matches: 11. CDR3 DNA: TGTGCTAGTGTGCGAAGCGGGGGGGCGAGGTATGAGCAGTTCTTC. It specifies CASVRSGGARYEQFF. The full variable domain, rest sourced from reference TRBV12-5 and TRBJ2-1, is DARVTQTPRHKVTEMGQEVTMRCQPILGHNTVFWYRQTMMQGLELLAYFRNRAPLDDSGMPKDRFSAEMPDATLATLKIQPSEPRDSAVYFCASVRSGGARYEQFFGPGTRLTVL.

The CDR3 here is CASSEHGDYGYTF. Here the CDR3 DNA reads TGTGCCAGCAGCGAACACGGGGACTATGGCTACACCTTC. V is TRBV27 and J is TRBJ1-2; D gene unclear. Trimming pared 6 bases from V and 3 bases from J, leaving 11 bases between. The CDR3 length is 13 residues. CDR1 and CDR2 (germline): MNHEY, SMNVEV (reference sequence).

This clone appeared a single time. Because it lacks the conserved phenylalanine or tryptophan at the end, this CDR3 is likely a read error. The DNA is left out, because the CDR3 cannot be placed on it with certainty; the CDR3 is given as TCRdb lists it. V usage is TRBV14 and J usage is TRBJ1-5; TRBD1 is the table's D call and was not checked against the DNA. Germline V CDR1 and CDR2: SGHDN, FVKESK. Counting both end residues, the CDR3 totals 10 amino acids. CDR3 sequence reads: CASSFRYRSS.

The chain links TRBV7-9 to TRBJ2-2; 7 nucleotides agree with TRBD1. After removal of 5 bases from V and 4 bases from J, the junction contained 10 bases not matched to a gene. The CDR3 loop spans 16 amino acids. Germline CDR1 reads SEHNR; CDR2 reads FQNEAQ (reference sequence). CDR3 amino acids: CASSRPPGQPTGELFF. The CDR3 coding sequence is TGTGCCAGCAGCCGGCCCCCGGGACAGCCCACCGGGGAGCTGTTTTTT.